The T cell receptor (beta chain) under discussion was sequenced for a study of response to subunit inactivated influenza vaccine. CDR1 is SGDLS, CDR2 YYNGEE, per germline. Between the trimmed V and J ends, which lost 4 bases and 10 bases, there was a span of 21 bases. CDR3 length: 15 residues. This clonotype was found many times. As yet, its antigen is unknown. TCRdb used MiXCR to reprocess the RT-PCR reads, holding one entry per CDR3 protein. The sample lists some 500,000 distinct CDR3 sequences; 10% to 15% were seen once. Notes on the study in general: Authors suggested few new T cells are recruited by each seasonal influenza vaccination.

V gene TRBV9 combines with J gene TRBJ2-1, with D tentatively TRBD2 (5 bases). The sequence derives from a man aged 50 or older who received an inactivated influenza vaccine. Source: PBMCs from blood, taken more than 35 days after vaccination. CDR3 nucleotides: TGTGCCAGCAGCACAAACCTCCACGGGATCAGCGAGCAGTTCTTC. This codes for CASSTNLHGISEQFF.